This is a list of T cell receptor beta chains from one sample in a study of shared clonotypes between healthy human individuals. Produced via immunoSEQ multiplex PCR; TCRdb's table is partial and in-frame only. The top ten clones hold more than 1.5% of a sample with around 2.1 million clones, about 93% of them seen once. The source material was naive CD8+ T cells from PBMCs. The receptors were sampled from a man younger than 35 in good health. Some clones in this sample may be carry-over from other donors' samples. Each CDR3 is given with its conserved first and last residue. D genes are given only for firm matches. Expanded clones are given a class, and other clones once, few, many or no size at all.

>TRBV5-4|NA|TRBJ2-5|NA
TGTGCCAGCAGCTTGGCCGAGACCCAGTACTTC
CASSLAETQYF
>TRBV6-6|NA|TRBJ2-5|NA
TGTGCCAGCAGTTTAGAGACCCAGTACTTC
CASSLETQYF
>TRBV27|NA|TRBJ2-3|TRBD2
TGTGCCAGCAGCCCCCGACTAGCGGGAGGCCCAGATGCGCAGTATTTT
CASSPRLAGGPDAQYF
>TRBV27|NA|TRBJ2-2|TRBD1
TGTGCCAGTTGGGACAGGGGGCGCGGGGAGCTGTTTTTT
CASWDRGRGELFF
>TRBV5-6|NA|TRBJ2-7|TRBD2
TGTGCCAGCAGCCGAGGACTAGCGGGGGAGCAGTACTTC
CASSRGLAGEQYF
>TRBV11-2|NA|TRBJ1-6|TRBD1
TGTGCCAGCAGCTTATTCCGGGACAGGGGTCATTCACCCCTCCACTTT
CASSLFRDRGHSPLHF
>TRBV27|NA|TRBJ2-1|NA
TGTGCCAGCAGTTTATCGGGCAGGCTTTTCAATGAGCAGTTCTTC
CASSLSGRLFNEQFF
>TRBV25-1|NA|TRBJ2-5|TRBD2
TGTGCCAGCAGCGGATGGGGCGGACTAGCGGGAGTAAAGGAGACCCAGTACTTC
CASSGWGGLAGVKETQYF
>TRBV9|NA|TRBJ1-1|TRBD1
TGTGCCAGCACTAAAGGTCCAGGGGGCACTGAAGCTTTCTTT
CASTKGPGGTEAFF
>TRBV10-3|once|TRBJ1-5|NA
TGTGCCATTCTGAGCAATCAGCCCCAGCATTTT
CAILSNQPQHF
>TRBV19|NA|TRBJ2-7|NA
TGTGCCAGTAGTATTGGATTTGGGAGAAAACCCTACGAGCAGTACTTC
CASSIGFGRKPYEQYF
>TRBV7-9|NA|TRBJ2-7|NA
TGTGCCAGCAGCTTTCCCCCGAACCACCCATCCTACGAGCAGTACTTC
CASSFPPNHPSYEQYF
>TRBV7-9|NA|TRBJ1-3|TRBD1
TGTGCCAGCAGCGATATCGGACAGGGGGCTTTTCTCTCTGGAAACACCATATATTTT
CASSDIGQGAFLSGNTIYF
>TRBV15|NA|TRBJ1-5|NA
TGTGCCACCAGCAGGGGGCAAGCTGGTCAGCCCCAGCATTTT
CATSRGQAGQPQHF
>TRBV29-1|NA|TRBJ1-2|NA
TGCAGCCCCGAAGGTATTGGGGGCCGCGGCTATGGCTACACCTTC
CSPEGIGGRGYGYTF
>TRBV27|NA|TRBJ2-7|NA
TGTGCCAGCAGTCCCGGACTAATCTACGAGCAGTACTTC
CASSPGLIYEQYF
>TRBV25-1|NA|TRBJ2-1|NA
TGTGCCAGCGCGGAGGGGGCTGGCTACAATGAGCAGTTCTTC
CASAEGAGYNEQFF
>TRBV29-1|NA|TRBJ1-2|NA
TGCAGCGTTGAAGGCAGCCTAATTAACTATGGCTACACCTTC
CSVEGSLINYGYTF
>TRBV5-1|NA|TRBJ1-1|NA
TGCGCCAGCAGCTTTGGTTTTCGGTGGAACACTGAAGCTTTCTTT
CASSFGFRWNTEAFF
>TRBV15|NA|TRBJ2-3|TRBD1
TGTGCCACCAGCAGAGATCTGGGACAGAACACAGATACGCAGTATTTT
CATSRDLGQNTDTQYF
>TRBV6-1|NA|TRBJ2-1|TRBD2
TGTGCCAGCAGTGAAACTAGCGGGAGGGGAGCGGTAGGGAATGAGCAGTTCTTC
CASSETSGRGAVGNEQFF
>TRBV11-1|NA|TRBJ2-2|TRBD2
TGTGCCAGCAGCGGACGACTAGCGGGAGATCTGGGCGGGGAGCTGTTTTTT
CASSGRLAGDLGGELFF
>TRBV4-1|NA|TRBJ2-3|TRBD2
TGCGCCAGCAGCTCAACCCTAGCGGGAGGCCGAGGCACAGATACGCAGTATTTT
CASSSTLAGGRGTDTQYF
>TRBV7-9|NA|TRBJ2-1|TRBD2
TGTGCCAGCAGCTTAGCGCTTGGAAGGACTAGCGGGAATGAGCAGTTCTTC
CASSLALGRTSGNEQFF
>TRBV27|NA|TRBJ2-1|NA
TGTGCCAGCAGACCTTATAGCGGTAGGACCTACAATGAGCAGTTCTTC
CASRPYSGRTYNEQFF
>TRBV7-3|NA|TRBJ1-1|NA
TGTGCCAGCAGCTTAACGATAGGGAAGATCACTGAAGCTTTCTTT
CASSLTIGKITEAFF
>TRBV7-9|NA|TRBJ1-1|NA
TGTGCCAGCAGCCCGCCTGGGACCGGGAACACTGAAGCTTTCTTT
CASSPPGTGNTEAFF
>TRBV7-3|NA|TRBJ1-1|NA
TGTGCCAGCAGCTTAGCGTTGCCGGGAGCTTTCTTT
CASSLALPGAFF
>TRBV4-3|NA|TRBJ2-1|NA
TGCGCCAGCAGCCAAGAATTCGGCAGGAGCTCCTACAATGAGCAGTTCTTC
CASSQEFGRSSYNEQFF
>TRBV6-5|NA|TRBJ2-3|TRBD2
TGTGCCAGCAGCCCACTAGCGGGCTCAGATACGCAGTATTTT
CASSPLAGSDTQYF
>TRBV4-1|NA|TRBJ2-7|TRBD2
TGCGCCAGCAGCCAAGCCCTAGCGGGAGCCACCTACGAGCAGTACTTC
CASSQALAGATYEQYF
>TRBV18|NA|TRBJ2-1|TRBD2
TGTGCCAGCTCACATAGCGGGAGAGGCAATGAGCAGTTCTTC
CASSHSGRGNEQFF
>TRBV7-2|NA|TRBJ2-3|TRBD2
TGTGCCAGCAGCTTAGTGCTCCTAGCGGGCCTCACAGATACGCAGTATTTT
CASSLVLLAGLTDTQYF
>TRBV4-3|NA|TRBJ2-2|NA
TGCGCCAGCAGCCAACGGCAATCCACCGGGGAGCTGTTTTTT
CASSQRQSTGELFF
>TRBV4-1|NA|TRBJ2-2|NA
TGCGCCAGCAGCCAAGTCACGAGGGCGGCCGGGGAGCTGTTTTTT
CASSQVTRAAGELFF
>TRBV19|NA|TRBJ2-2|NA
TGTGCCAGTAGTATAGTGGGCGGATACACCGGGGAGCTGTTTTTT
CASSIVGGYTGELFF
>TRBV29-1|NA|TRBJ1-2|NA
TGCAGCGTTCTCGGGGGGAACTATGGCTACACCTTC
CSVLGGNYGYTF
>TRBV29-1|NA|TRBJ1-1|NA
TGCAGCGGCTCGGGGTCAGCGACTATGAACACTGAAGCTTTCTTT
CSGSGSATMNTEAFF
>TRBV30|NA|TRBJ2-1|TRBD2
TGTGCCTGGACTAGCGGGAGCTCCTACAATGAGCAGTTCTTC
CAWTSGSSYNEQFF
>TRBV15|once|TRBJ2-3|NA
TGTGCCACCAGCAGAGTTTCGGTGGAAAGCACAGATACGCAGTATTTT
CATSRVSVESTDTQYF
>TRBV6-5|NA|TRBJ2-7|TRBD2
TGTGCCAGCAGTTACTCGCGGGGGTCCTACGAGCAGTACTTC
CASSYSRGSYEQYF
>TRBV7-3|NA|TRBJ2-5|TRBD1
TGTGCCAGCAGGGCGTACGGGACAGGGCAAGAGACCCAGTACTTC
CASRAYGTGQETQYF
>TRBV7-6|NA|TRBJ2-5|NA
TGTGCCAGCAGCTCCGCCCCGACCCGCCATACCCAGTACTTC
CASSSAPTRHTQYF
>TRBV4-3|NA|TRBJ2-7|NA
TGCGCCAGCAGCCAAGTTCGTGGGAAAGGCTACGAGCAGTACTTC
CASSQVRGKGYEQYF
>TRBV6-6|NA|TRBJ1-4|NA
TGTGCCAGCAGTGCAGTAGAGACAGGAGGCGAAAAACTGTTTTTT
CASSAVETGGEKLFF
>TRBV19|NA|TRBJ2-7|NA
TGTGCCAGTAGTATAGTTACCCAGACTCTTGGCGAGCAGTACTTC
CASSIVTQTLGEQYF
>TRBV5-6|NA|TRBJ2-5|NA
TGTGCCAGCAGCCCCTCTAACTGGGAGGAGACCCAGTACTTC
CASSPSNWEETQYF
>TRBV18|NA|TRBJ1-1|NA
TGTGCCAGCTCACTGCCAGGGCCGCCCCGGGGAGCTTTCTTT
CASSLPGPPRGAFF
>TRBV5-4|NA|TRBJ1-2|NA
TGTGCCACGCGGGGCGGACAAAACTATGGCTACACCTTC
CATRGGQNYGYTF